This T cell receptor beta chain stems from a study of T cell changes during pregnancy in multiple sclerosis. This clone was observed a single time. The CDR3 is 17 residues long. Germline V gene sequence: CDR1 SGHTA, CDR2 FQGNSA. V dropped 2 bases and J dropped 0 bases, with 16 bases sitting between them. Produced via immunoSEQ multiplex PCR; TCRdb's table is partial and in-frame only. The sample yields 70,000 to 95,000 clones, around nine tenths seen once. The genes are TRBV7-2 and TRBJ1-2, with D perhaps matching TRBD1 (5 bases). The sequence derives from a female donor with multiple sclerosis, enrolled in a pregnancy study. The sample here was peripheral blood, taken before pregnancy. This CDR3 reads CASSLTPWGSSNYGYTF. Written as DNA, the CDR3 is TGTGCCAGCAGCTTAACCCCTTGGGGCTCTTCTAACTATGGCTACACCTTC.